The rows below give T cell receptor beta chains drawn from one sample of a study of shared clonotypes between healthy human individuals. Sequencing used immunoSEQ multiplex PCR; TCRdb keeps in-frame clones, though not all of them. This table holds millions of clones, roughly 93% found once. Sample: naive CD4+ T cells from PBMCs. Source of these receptors: a man younger than 35 in good health. Some clones in this sample may be carry-over from other donors' samples. CDR3s include the opening cysteine and the closing phenylalanine or tryptophan. A D gene is named only where the DNA matches it firmly. Clone size is not always given. Where it is, it says once, few, many or a class for expanded clones.

- - TRBJ2-2 TRBV10-1 TGCGCCAGCAGTCAGGGGTTCTTGGACGGGGAGCTGTTTTTT CASSQGFLDGELFF
once - TRBJ1-2 TRBV4-3 TGCGCCAGCAGCGTCGGGACTAACTATGGCTACACCTTC CASSVGTNYGYTF
- TRBD2 TRBJ2-1 TRBV12-5 TGTGCTAGTGGTTGGGTGCCTAGCGGGCAGGTAGGGGAGCAGTTCTTC CASGWVPSGQVGEQFF
- TRBD2 TRBJ2-1 TRBV4-1 TGCGCCAGCAGCCAAGTCCCTAGCGGGAGCTCCTACAATGAGCAGTTCTTC CASSQVPSGSSYNEQFF
- - TRBJ2-1 TRBV10-1 TGCGCCAGCAGTGGGGCCCGGGACACGATCTACAATGAGCAGTTCTTC CASSGARDTIYNEQFF
once - TRBJ1-2 TRBV28 TGTGCCAGCAGTTTAACAGGACGCGAGGACTATGGCTACACCTTC CASSLTGREDYGYTF
- - TRBJ1-4 TRBV10-2 TGCGCCCGATCGGGGGGGGGCACGGCTAATGAAAAACTGTTTTTT CARSGGGTANEKLFF
- - TRBJ2-3 TRBV11-2 TGTGCCAGCAGCTTAGATTTCAGGGTGTGGGGCACAGATACGCAGTATTTT CASSLDFRVWGTDTQYF
- TRBD2 TRBJ2-3 TRBV4-1 TGCGCCAGCAGCCAAGATTTTCTAGCGGGAGTGGCAGATACGCAGTATTTT CASSQDFLAGVADTQYF
- TRBD2 TRBJ2-7 TRBV4-2 TGTGCCAGCAGACAAACTCTAGCGGGAGTCTACGAGCAGTACTTC CASRQTLAGVYEQYF
- TRBD2 TRBJ2-1 TRBV2 TGTGCCAGCAGACTCCAGGGGAAAGCGGGAGGGTCGGCGGGTGAGCAGTTCTTC CASRLQGKAGGSAGEQFF
- TRBD1 TRBJ1-1 TRBV29-1 TGCAGCGCTGGACAGGGGGCCACTGAAGCTTTCTTT CSAGQGATEAFF
- - TRBJ2-4 TRBV4-3 TGCGCCAGCAGCCAGACGAGGATAGCCAAAAACATTCAGTACTTC CASSQTRIAKNIQYF
- - TRBJ2-1 TRBV19 TGTGCCAGTAGGCCGTGGGGCTTGATGAGCTCCTACAATGAGCAGTTCTTC CASRPWGLMSSYNEQFF
- - TRBJ2-7 TRBV30 TGTGCCTGGAGTGCTGGTTACACCCAGGTGCAGTACTTC CAWSAGYTQVQYF
- - TRBJ2-3 TRBV5-1 TGCGCCAGCAGCTTTTCCGGGGGTACCACAGATACGCAGTATTTT CASSFSGGTTDTQYF
few - TRBJ1-1 TRBV5-1 TGCGCCAGCAGCTTGACTCCCGAGAACACTGAAGCTTTCTTT CASSLTPENTEAFF
- - TRBJ2-3 TRBV5-1 TGCGCCAGCAGCTTGCAAACAGATACGCAGTATTTT CASSLQTDTQYF
once - TRBJ2-3 TRBV7-9 TGTGCCAGCAGGGGGTCGGGGGCAGATACGCAGTATTTT CASRGSGADTQYF
- - TRBJ2-7 TRBV2 TGTGCCAGCTCAGGACTCCTTACCTACGAGCAGTACTTC CASSGLLTYEQYF
- - TRBJ2-7 TRBV28 TGTGCCAGCAGCCTTCTCTCCTACGAGCAGTACTTC CASSLLSYEQYF
once TRBD2 TRBJ2-2 TRBV7-9 TGTGCCAGTAGACTAGCGATGAACACCGGGGAGCTGTTTTTT CASRLAMNTGELFF